The rows below give T cell receptor beta chains drawn from one sample of a study of shared clonotypes between healthy human individuals. Sequencing was performed with immunoSEQ multiplex PCR; in TCRdb, only in-frame clones are kept and a portion is missing. The table shows 2 million to 3 million clones, with over 85% occurring only once. Specimen: naive CD4+ T cells from PBMCs. The origin of the receptors is a man aged 18 to 30 in good health. Some clones in this sample may be carry-over from other donors' samples. CDR3s include the opening cysteine and the closing phenylalanine or tryptophan. D genes are given only for firm matches. Size is omitted from some rows. Given values are once, few, many or a class for expanded clones.

J gene: TRBJ1-1
V gene: TRBV25-1
D gene: NA
clone size: NA
CDR3 DNA: TGTGCCAGCAGTGAGGAGACCCCCTTAAGAACTGAAGCTTTCTTT
CDR3 protein: CASSEETPLRTEAFF

J gene: TRBJ2-2
V gene: TRBV5-1
D gene: NA
clone size: NA
CDR3 DNA: TGCGCCAGCAGCGCACTAAATCGTGCGGTTACCGGGGAGCTGTTTTTT
CDR3 protein: CASSALNRAVTGELFF

J gene: TRBJ1-4
V gene: TRBV6-5
D gene: NA
clone size: NA
CDR3 DNA: TGTGCCAGCAGTTACAGGGGAACTAATGAAAAACTGTTTTTT
CDR3 protein: CASSYRGTNEKLFF

J gene: TRBJ2-5
V gene: TRBV29-1
D gene: NA
clone size: NA
CDR3 DNA: TGCAGCGTTGTCGGAGTGTACCAAGAGACCCAGTACTTC
CDR3 protein: CSVVGVYQETQYF

J gene: TRBJ1-2
V gene: TRBV19
D gene: TRBD1
clone size: NA
CDR3 DNA: TGTGCCAGTAGTGCCCGGACAGGGGAACGCTACACCTTC
CDR3 protein: CASSARTGERYTF

J gene: TRBJ1-1
V gene: TRBV10-3
D gene: NA
clone size: NA
CDR3 DNA: TGTGCCATCAGCGGGATCAACACTGAAGCTTTCTTT
CDR3 protein: CAISGINTEAFF

J gene: TRBJ2-7
V gene: TRBV28
D gene: TRBD1
clone size: NA
CDR3 DNA: TGTGCCAGCAGTCTCAAACTAACCATGACAGGGTTATCCTACGAGCAGTACTTC
CDR3 protein: CASSLKLTMTGLSYEQYF

J gene: TRBJ2-1
V gene: TRBV7-2
D gene: TRBD2
clone size: NA
CDR3 DNA: TGTGCCAGCAGCCTAACGACTAGCGGGAGGTTAGGCTCCTACAATGAGCAGTTCTTC
CDR3 protein: CASSLTTSGRLGSYNEQFF

J gene: TRBJ2-5
V gene: TRBV18
D gene: TRBD2
clone size: NA
CDR3 DNA: TGTGCCAGCTCACCACCGTTAGCGGGCCTACAAGAGACCCAGTACTTC
CDR3 protein: CASSPPLAGLQETQYF

J gene: TRBJ2-7
V gene: TRBV28
D gene: TRBD1
clone size: NA
CDR3 DNA: TGTGCCAGCAGTTCCTCCGGACAGGTCAGGTACGAGCAGTACTTC
CDR3 protein: CASSSSGQVRYEQYF

J gene: TRBJ2-3
V gene: TRBV6-5
D gene: NA
clone size: NA
CDR3 DNA: TGTGCCAGCAGGGGGGGTAGCACAGATACGCAGTATTTT
CDR3 protein: CASRGGSTDTQYF

J gene: TRBJ1-5
V gene: TRBV5-4
D gene: NA
clone size: few
CDR3 DNA: TGTGCCAGCAGCTTGGCATATAGCAATCAGCCCCAGCATTTT
CDR3 protein: CASSLAYSNQPQHF

J gene: TRBJ1-5
V gene: TRBV6-1
D gene: NA
clone size: few
CDR3 DNA: TGTGCCAGGAGCGGGTATAGCAATCAGCCCCAGCATTTT
CDR3 protein: CARSGYSNQPQHF

J gene: TRBJ2-3
V gene: TRBV7-9
D gene: NA
clone size: NA
CDR3 DNA: TGTGCCAGCAGCCCGGGAGCTTCTCTCACAGATACGCAGTATTTT
CDR3 protein: CASSPGASLTDTQYF

J gene: TRBJ1-5
V gene: TRBV6-1
D gene: NA
clone size: NA
CDR3 DNA: TGTGCCACCTCGGAGGGGCCGTTGGTGGATCAGCCCCAGCATTTT
CDR3 protein: CATSEGPLVDQPQHF

J gene: TRBJ2-1
V gene: TRBV18
D gene: TRBD2
clone size: NA
CDR3 DNA: TGTGCCAGCTCACCGGGGGAAGGGAGGGAGTTCTTC
CDR3 protein: CASSPGEGREFF

J gene: TRBJ2-7
V gene: TRBV6-1
D gene: TRBD1
clone size: NA
CDR3 DNA: TGTGCCAGCAGTCGGATTGGGACAGGGACCTACGAGCAGTACTTC
CDR3 protein: CASSRIGTGTYEQYF

J gene: TRBJ1-1
V gene: TRBV28
D gene: NA
clone size: NA
CDR3 DNA: TGTGCCAGCAGTTCAAGAAAAGGACGGATGAACACTGAAGCTTTCTTT
CDR3 protein: CASSSRKGRMNTEAFF

J gene: TRBJ2-5
V gene: TRBV5-4
D gene: TRBD1
clone size: NA
CDR3 DNA: TGTGCCAGCAGCGCCCTAGGACAGGGGTCCCAAGAGACCCAGTACTTC
CDR3 protein: CASSALGQGSQETQYF

J gene: TRBJ2-5
V gene: TRBV6-6
D gene: NA
clone size: NA
CDR3 DNA: TGTGCCAGCAGTTACGGCAGGGTCCAAGAGACCCAGTACTTC
CDR3 protein: CASSYGRVQETQYF

J gene: TRBJ2-7
V gene: TRBV11-2
D gene: NA
clone size: NA
CDR3 DNA: TGTGCCAGCAGCTTCAGGGGGGTCGACTACGAGCAGTACTTC
CDR3 protein: CASSFRGVDYEQYF

J gene: TRBJ2-7
V gene: TRBV6-6
D gene: NA
clone size: once
CDR3 DNA: TGTGCCAGCAGGAGAATAGGGGGGTACGAGCAGTACTTC
CDR3 protein: CASRRIGGYEQYF

J gene: TRBJ2-7
V gene: TRBV14
D gene: NA
clone size: NA
CDR3 DNA: TGTGCCAGCAGCCAAGGTCGGGACGAATCCTACGAGCAGTACTTC
CDR3 protein: CASSQGRDESYEQYF

J gene: TRBJ1-1
V gene: TRBV6-5
D gene: NA
clone size: NA
CDR3 DNA: TGTGCCAGCAGTCCTCGGAGGGGATATTCAGCAGCTTTCTTT
CDR3 protein: CASSPRRGYSAAFF

J gene: TRBJ1-2
V gene: TRBV29-1
D gene: NA
clone size: NA
CDR3 DNA: TGCAGCGTTGATACCGGCCGCTATGGCTACACCTTC
CDR3 protein: CSVDTGRYGYTF

J gene: TRBJ1-1
V gene: TRBV7-3
D gene: NA
clone size: NA
CDR3 DNA: TGTGCCAGCAGCTCTGAGGGGTTCACTGAAGCTTTCTTT
CDR3 protein: CASSSEGFTEAFF

J gene: TRBJ2-7
V gene: TRBV9
D gene: NA
clone size: NA
CDR3 DNA: TGTGCCAGCGCCCCCGGGCAGAGAAATTACGAGCAGTACTTC
CDR3 protein: CASAPGQRNYEQYF

J gene: TRBJ2-3
V gene: TRBV27
D gene: TRBD2
clone size: NA
CDR3 DNA: TGTGCCAGCAGTTCGCGGGGGTCGGGACGGTCAGATACGCAGTATTTT
CDR3 protein: CASSSRGSGRSDTQYF

J gene: TRBJ2-2
V gene: TRBV28
D gene: NA
clone size: NA
CDR3 DNA: TGTGCCAGCAGGGTGGACGGCACCGGGGAGCTGTTTTTT
CDR3 protein: CASRVDGTGELFF

J gene: TRBJ1-3
V gene: TRBV6-1
D gene: NA
clone size: NA
CDR3 DNA: TGTGCCAGCAGTGAAGTCACAGGGTTTGGAAACACCATATATTTT
CDR3 protein: CASSEVTGFGNTIYF

J gene: TRBJ2-7
V gene: TRBV28
D gene: TRBD2
clone size: NA
CDR3 DNA: TGTGCCAGCAGTTTATCCGGGAGGGGCACCTACGAGCAGTACTTC
CDR3 protein: CASSLSGRGTYEQYF

J gene: TRBJ1-4
V gene: TRBV2
D gene: NA
clone size: NA
CDR3 DNA: TGTGCCAGCAGTGCGGACATACCTGGGGAGAAACTGTTTTTT
CDR3 protein: CASSADIPGEKLFF

J gene: TRBJ2-3
V gene: TRBV28
D gene: TRBD1
clone size: NA
CDR3 DNA: TGTGCCAGCAGGCGAGGGGACAGGGTCGCAGATACGCAGTATTTT
CDR3 protein: CASRRGDRVADTQYF

J gene: TRBJ1-2
V gene: TRBV7-8
D gene: NA
clone size: NA
CDR3 DNA: TGTGCCAGCAGCTTAAACCGGGACAACCATGGTTACACCTTC
CDR3 protein: CASSLNRDNHGYTF

J gene: TRBJ2-1
V gene: TRBV6-1
D gene: TRBD2
clone size: NA
CDR3 DNA: TGTGCCAGCAGTGAAACGGGAGGGCCGAACCATGAGCAGTTCTTC
CDR3 protein: CASSETGGPNHEQFF

J gene: TRBJ1-1
V gene: TRBV7-9
D gene: NA
clone size: once
CDR3 DNA: TGTGCCAGCAGCTTGGGCCAAGGGACCTTTAACACTGAAGCTTTCTTT
CDR3 protein: CASSLGQGTFNTEAFF

J gene: TRBJ2-5
V gene: TRBV4-2
D gene: NA
clone size: NA
CDR3 DNA: TGTGCCAGCAGCCAATTAGGTTTCAGAGGGCAAGAGACCCAGTACTTC
CDR3 protein: CASSQLGFRGQETQYF

J gene: TRBJ2-5
V gene: TRBV14
D gene: TRBD2
clone size: NA
CDR3 DNA: TGTGCCAGCGGGAGGGCCGGAGAGACCCAGTACTTC
CDR3 protein: CASGRAGETQYF

J gene: TRBJ1-1
V gene: TRBV6-5
D gene: NA
clone size: once
CDR3 DNA: TGTGCCAGCAGTTCGCGACAGCGATACACTGAAGCTTTCTTT
CDR3 protein: CASSSRQRYTEAFF

J gene: TRBJ1-1
V gene: TRBV6-1
D gene: NA
clone size: NA
CDR3 DNA: TGTGCCAGCAGTCAAGAGGGCACTGAAGCTTTCTTT
CDR3 protein: CASSQEGTEAFF

J gene: TRBJ2-7
V gene: TRBV4-1
D gene: NA
clone size: NA
CDR3 DNA: TGCGCCAGCAGCCAAGTTGCAGGGATCTACGAGCAGTACTTC
CDR3 protein: CASSQVAGIYEQYF